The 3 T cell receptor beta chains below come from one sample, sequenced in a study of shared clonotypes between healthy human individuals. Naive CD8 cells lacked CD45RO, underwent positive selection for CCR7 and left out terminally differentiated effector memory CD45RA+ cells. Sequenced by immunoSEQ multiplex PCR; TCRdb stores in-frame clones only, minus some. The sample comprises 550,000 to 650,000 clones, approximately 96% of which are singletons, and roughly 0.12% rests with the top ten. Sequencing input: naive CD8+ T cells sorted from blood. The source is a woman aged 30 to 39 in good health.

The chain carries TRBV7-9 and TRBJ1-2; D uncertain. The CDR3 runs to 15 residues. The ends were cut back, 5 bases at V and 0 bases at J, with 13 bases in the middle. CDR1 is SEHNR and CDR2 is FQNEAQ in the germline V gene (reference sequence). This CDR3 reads CASSLSYSPNYGYTF. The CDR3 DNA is TGTGCCAGCAGCCTCTCTTACAGCCCTAACTATGGCTACACCTTC.

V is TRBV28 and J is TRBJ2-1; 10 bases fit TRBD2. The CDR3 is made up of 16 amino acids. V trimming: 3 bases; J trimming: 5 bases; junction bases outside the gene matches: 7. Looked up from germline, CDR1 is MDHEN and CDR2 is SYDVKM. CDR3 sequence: CASSFLLAGTDNEQFF. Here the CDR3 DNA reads TGTGCCAGCAGTTTCCTACTAGCGGGAACGGACAATGAGCAGTTCTTC.

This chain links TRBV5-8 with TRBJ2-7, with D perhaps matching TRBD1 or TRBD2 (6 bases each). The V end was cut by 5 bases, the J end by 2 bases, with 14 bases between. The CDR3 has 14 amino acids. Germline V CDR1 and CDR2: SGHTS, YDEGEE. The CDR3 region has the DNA TGTGCCAGCAGGTTCGGGGGACACCCCTACGAGCAGTACTTC. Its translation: CASRFGGHPYEQYF.